This T cell receptor beta chain appears in the sequencing data of a study of blood T cell repertoires in COVID-19. Study overall: The United States, Italy and Spain were the sources of the acute and convalescent COVID-19 samples. In each case, the material was cDNA or gDNA derived from T cells, B-cell-depleted T cells, or PBMCs.

Seattle's cohort entered during active infection and was followed longitudinally. This CDR3 is 18 amino acids long. V trimming: 4 bases; J trimming: 3 bases; junction bases outside the gene matches: 12. Germline CDR1 and CDR2: SNHLY and FYNNEI. Original handling: Amplification of reference gene primers was used by the study to estimate nucleated cell counts. Sequenced by immunoSEQ multiplex PCR; TCRdb stores in-frame clones only, minus some. The V and J calls and clone size come from that table; D and trimming were worked out from the DNA. The data hold 540,000 or so clones, with 85% to 90% observed a single time.

Sequenced material: peripheral blood. The receptor was derived from a woman aged 45-60 years with COVID-19, enrolled during active disease. The V call is TRBV2, the J call TRBJ2-2, with TRBD2 identical over 9 bases. This chain's CDR3 is CASSVKKGLAFDTGELFF. The CDR3 region has the DNA TGTGCCAGCAGTGTCAAAAAGGGACTAGCCTTCGACACCGGGGAGCTGTTTTTT.